The T cell receptor (beta chain) under discussion was sequenced for a study of CD8 T cells in ankylosing spondylitis. With respect to this clonotype: No antigen is known for it.

TCRdb used MiXCR to reprocess the 5' RACE reads, holding one entry per CDR3 protein. The sample includes about 800,000 distinct CDR3 sequences, 12% of them seen just once. The CDR3 length is 15 residues. The germline V gene has CDR1 KGHSH and CDR2 LQKENI. V lost 0 bases, J lost 7 bases, and 15 bases lay in between. The study, taken as a whole, reports: In ankylosing spondylitis blood, a motif of about 8 highly homologous TCR beta variants appeared characteristic. In reactive arthritis synovial fluid and blood, some motif variants had been reported before. Disease-associated clones were CD8+ and fairly uncommon in peripheral blood. Matched ankylosing spondylitis synovial fluid reportedly contained a significantly enriched population of disease-linked clones.

The sequenced sample was blood, either unsorted or a sorted T cell fraction (not recorded which). The chain links TRBV18 to TRBJ1-1, with D possibly TRBD1 on 5 matching bases. The clonotype comes from a male donor with ankylosing spondylitis. The chain's CDR3 is CASSPPSVREIEAFF. In nucleotides, the CDR3 is TGTGCCAGCTCACCACCCTCTGTCAGGGAGATTGAAGCTTTCTTT. The full variable domain, its missing parts supplied by reference TRBV18 and TRBJ1-1, is NAGVMQNPRHLVRRRGQEARLRCSPMKGHSHVYWYRQLPEEGLKFMVYLQKENIIDESGMPKERFSAEFPKEGPSILRIQQVVRGDSAAYFCASSPPSVREIEAFFGQGTRLTVV.